Listed below are T cell receptor beta chains from one sample, sequenced in a study of blood T cell repertoires in COVID-19. The method was immunoSEQ multiplex PCR; TCRdb's version includes in-frame clones alone and lacks a portion of them. This sample has about 150,000 clones; approximately 82% occur once, and the top ten carry about 19%. Material: peripheral blood. The receptors were gathered from a woman between 70 and 85 years old who had recovered from COVID-19. Both conserved end residues are part of each CDR3. D genes are given only for firm matches. Clone size is stated in some rows and not others, as once, few, many or a class when expanded.

D: TRBD2
size: NA
J: TRBJ2-7
V: TRBV28
DNA: TGTGCCAGCACCTTTCGGACTAGCGGGACCTACGAGCAGTACTTC
CDR3: CASTFRTSGTYEQYF

D: NA
size: once
J: TRBJ2-5
V: TRBV5-4
DNA: TGTGCCAGCAGCTTAGGATGGAGCCCAAGAGAGACCCAGTACTTC
CDR3: CASSLGWSPRETQYF

D: TRBD1
size: many
J: TRBJ2-1
V: TRBV11-2
DNA: TGTGCCAGCAGCGGGACAGGGGCCTCCTACAATGAGCAGTTCTTC
CDR3: CASSGTGASYNEQFF

D: NA
size: NA
J: TRBJ1-5
V: TRBV25-1
DNA: TGTGCCAGCAGCCAAACGGGGAGCAATCAGCCCCAGCATTTT
CDR3: CASSQTGSNQPQHF

D: NA
size: NA
J: TRBJ1-1
V: TRBV7-3
DNA: TGTGCCAGCAGCTCGCAAGGGGGCACTGAAGCTTTCTTT
CDR3: CASSSQGGTEAFF

D: NA
size: few
J: TRBJ1-1
V: TRBV7-9
DNA: TGTGCCAGCAGCTTAGGGCCCCGAGGGGGGAACACTGAAGCTTTCTTT
CDR3: CASSLGPRGGNTEAFF

D: TRBD1
size: NA
J: TRBJ2-7
V: TRBV9
DNA: TGTGCCAGCAGCACACAGGGGGGCGGCTACGAGCAGTACTTC
CDR3: CASSTQGGGYEQYF

D: TRBD1
size: NA
J: TRBJ1-5
V: TRBV7-3
DNA: TGTGCCAGCAACCCAGGTGGGGACAGGGACAATCAGCCCCAGCATTTT
CDR3: CASNPGGDRDNQPQHF

D: NA
size: NA
J: TRBJ1-1
V: TRBV18
DNA: TGTGCCAGCTCACCACGGGGGGCTGAAGCTTTCTTT
CDR3: CASSPRGAEAFF

D: TRBD1
size: NA
J: TRBJ2-7
V: TRBV7-9
DNA: TGTGCCAGCAGCTCCCTTTACAGGGGGGTCGACGAGCAGTACTTC
CDR3: CASSSLYRGVDEQYF

D: TRBD2
size: NA
J: TRBJ2-1
V: TRBV4-3
DNA: TGCGCCAGCAGCGGGCTAGCGGGAGGGTGGGCGCACAATGAGCAGTTCTTC
CDR3: CASSGLAGGWAHNEQFF

D: TRBD2
size: NA
J: TRBJ2-7
V: TRBV18
DNA: TGTGCCAGCTCACCCACTAGCGGGAGGACCTACGAGCAGTACTTC
CDR3: CASSPTSGRTYEQYF

D: TRBD1
size: NA
J: TRBJ1-1
V: TRBV19
DNA: TGTGCCAGTAGCAGATACAGGGGTCCCACTGAAGCTTTCTTT
CDR3: CASSRYRGPTEAFF

D: NA
size: NA
J: TRBJ1-2
V: TRBV4-3
DNA: TGCGCCAGCAGCCAAGAAGTGGGGAGAAACTATGGCTACACCTTC
CDR3: CASSQEVGRNYGYTF

D: TRBD2
size: NA
J: TRBJ2-3
V: TRBV7-2
DNA: TGTGCCAGCAGCCTCCAACTAGCGACTAGCACAGATACGCAGTATTTT
CDR3: CASSLQLATSTDTQYF

D: TRBD1
size: NA
J: TRBJ1-5
V: TRBV30
DNA: TGTGCCTGGAGTGTCTCGACAGGGTATGGTCAGCCCCAGCATTTT
CDR3: CAWSVSTGYGQPQHF

D: NA
size: NA
J: TRBJ1-5
V: TRBV12-5
DNA: TGTGCTAGTGCCCCCGGGGAATCCAACAATCAGCCCCAGCATTTT
CDR3: CASAPGESNNQPQHF

D: NA
size: NA
J: TRBJ1-1
V: TRBV20-1
DNA: TGCAGTGCCCAAATGAACACTGAAGCTTTCTTT
CDR3: CSAQMNTEAFF

D: NA
size: once
J: TRBJ2-7
V: TRBV5-1
DNA: TGCGCCAGCAGCTTGGGAATCGGTCTCTACGAGCAGTACTTC
CDR3: CASSLGIGLYEQYF

D: NA
size: NA
J: TRBJ1-1
V: TRBV6-2/TRBV6-3
DNA: TGTGCCAGCAGTTACCGGGGGGAGGACACTGAAGCTTTCTTT
CDR3: CASSYRGEDTEAFF

D: TRBD1
size: NA
J: TRBJ1-1
V: TRBV9
DNA: TGTGCCAGCAGCTCAGGGGGCGACACTGAAGCTTTCTTT
CDR3: CASSSGGDTEAFF

D: NA
size: NA
J: TRBJ1-1
V: TRBV30
DNA: TGTGCCTGGAGTGAGGGGTTCACTGAAGCTTTCTTT
CDR3: CAWSEGFTEAFF

D: NA
size: NA
J: TRBJ1-6
V: TRBV3-1/TRBV3-2
DNA: TGTGCCAGCAGCCAACGGGTGAGCTCCTATAATTCACCCCTCCACTTT
CDR3: CASSQRVSSYNSPLHF

D: NA
size: NA
J: TRBJ2-3
V: TRBV30
DNA: TGTGCCTGGAGTGTAGTTGGCCCAGATACGCAGTATTTT
CDR3: CAWSVVGPDTQYF

D: NA
size: NA
J: TRBJ2-4
V: TRBV15
DNA: TGTGCCACCAGCGCCCGGACAGCGCTAGCCAAAAACATTCAGTACTTC
CDR3: CATSARTALAKNIQYF

D: NA
size: NA
J: TRBJ2-2
V: TRBV6-5
DNA: TGTGCCAGCAGTCCACTTTCAGCGGGGGAGCTGTTTTTT
CDR3: CASSPLSAGELFF

D: NA
size: NA
J: TRBJ2-7
V: TRBV28
DNA: TGTGCCAGCAGTCCCTTCCCAACAGTACCTCGCCCCTACGAGCAGTACTTC
CDR3: CASSPFPTVPRPYEQYF

D: NA
size: once
J: TRBJ1-2
V: TRBV20-1
DNA: TGCAGTGCGGGCAGTAACTATGGCTACACCTTC
CDR3: CSAGSNYGYTF

D: NA
size: NA
J: TRBJ1-2
V: TRBV19
DNA: TGCGCCAGTAGTATCCGGGTGGAAAACTATGGCTACACCTTC
CDR3: CASSIRVENYGYTF

D: NA
size: NA
J: TRBJ1-2
V: TRBV4-3
DNA: TGCGCCAGCAGCCAAGATTGGGAGCCCACGATCTATGGCTACACCTTC
CDR3: CASSQDWEPTIYGYTF

D: NA
size: NA
J: TRBJ1-4
V: TRBV6-1
DNA: TGTGCCAGCAGTGACCGGGGGGCGTCGTGGGCAGGAAAACTGTTTTTT
CDR3: CASSDRGASWAGKLFF

D: NA
size: NA
J: TRBJ1-6
V: TRBV7-2
DNA: TGTGCCAGCAGCTTAGGCGGCGGCAGGGGAACTTCACCCCTCCACTTT
CDR3: CASSLGGGRGTSPLHF

D: TRBD1
size: once
J: TRBJ1-2
V: TRBV28
DNA: TGTGCCACCCGGCCCAACCTTGGACAGGGGTATGGCTACACCTTC
CDR3: CATRPNLGQGYGYTF